This T cell receptor beta chain was observed in a study of T cell responses to AZD1222 COVID-19 vaccine. Whole-study results and caveats: Spike regions recognized by vaccine-associated CD4 TCRs spanned the protein, led by 160-218 and 743-854. The study reported that nearly half of spike-specific TCRs target unmutated variant regions.

Clones were sequenced by immunoSEQ multiplex PCR, and TCRdb holds only the in-frame ones, with some missing. The top ten hold approximately 1.5% of the sample, which has about 180,000 clones, 90% seen once. In germline, CDR1 is MNHEY, CDR2 SVGAGI. Trimming cost V 7 bases and J 0 bases, with 13 bases left between them. This CDR3 is built from 15 residues. Concerning this clone: Its target is unknown.

V is TRBV6-5 and J is TRBJ1-5; tentative D call: TRBD1 (5 bases). The clonotype comes from an adult in good health. The sequencing used peripheral blood, collected on day 0 of AZD1222 vaccination. The CDR3 is CASIGGGHSNQPQHF. For the CDR3, the DNA is TGTGCCAGCATCGGGGGAGGACATAGCAATCAGCCCCAGCATTTT.